This note documents a single TCR beta chain sequence. Germline V CDR1 and CDR2: SEHNR, FQNEAQ (reference sequence). The CDR3 is made up of 15 amino acids. Trimming at V came to 5 bases and at J to 3 bases, leaving 10 bases not matched to a gene. The sample comes from a study of blood T cell repertoires in COVID-19. Study as a whole: The samples span acute and convalescent COVID-19 from the United States, Italy and Spain.

The authors' processing: Reference gene primers were amplified, and this amplification served to estimate nucleated cell counts. Sequencing used immunoSEQ multiplex PCR; TCRdb keeps in-frame clones, though not all of them. That table gives V, J and clone size, and the DNA gave D and trimming. The sample consists of roughly 180,000 clones, 81% of them appearing once. The chain is built from TRBV7-9 and TRBJ2-7; 7 bases map to TRBD2. The source is a middle-aged woman with acute COVID-19. The sequenced sample consisted of PBMCs or T cells enriched from blood (not recorded which). The CDR3 sequence is CASSAGLDINYEQYF. DNA of the CDR3: TGTGCCAGCAGCGCCGGACTAGACATCAACTACGAGCAGTACTTC.